This T cell receptor (beta chain) is from a study of CD8 T cells in ankylosing spondylitis. Using its own MiXCR run on the 5' RACE reads, TCRdb lists one record per CDR3 protein. The sample contains 500,000 to 550,000 distinct CDR3 sequences, over 9.5% of which appear only once. Trimming shortened V by 5 bases and J by 6 bases, and 17 bases separated the two germline ends. Per the germline V gene, CDR1 is LNHNV and CDR2 is YYDKDF (reference sequence). The CDR3 loop spans 15 amino acids. This clonotype has at least ten counts. As yet, its antigen is unknown. Points from the study as a whole: A TCR beta motif of roughly 8 highly homologous variants seemed to mark ankylosing spondylitis blood. Disease-associated clones were reportedly significantly overrepresented in matched ankylosing spondylitis synovial fluid.

The specimen was blood, either unsorted or a sorted T cell fraction (not recorded which). The receptor was isolated from a male donor with ankylosing spondylitis. This sequence joins TRBV15 and TRBJ2-1; D is perhaps TRBD1 (5 bases). DNA for the CDR3: TGTGCCACCAGCCAAACCCCGACAGCCTCCAATGAGCAGTTCTTC. Translation gives CATSQTPTASNEQFF.